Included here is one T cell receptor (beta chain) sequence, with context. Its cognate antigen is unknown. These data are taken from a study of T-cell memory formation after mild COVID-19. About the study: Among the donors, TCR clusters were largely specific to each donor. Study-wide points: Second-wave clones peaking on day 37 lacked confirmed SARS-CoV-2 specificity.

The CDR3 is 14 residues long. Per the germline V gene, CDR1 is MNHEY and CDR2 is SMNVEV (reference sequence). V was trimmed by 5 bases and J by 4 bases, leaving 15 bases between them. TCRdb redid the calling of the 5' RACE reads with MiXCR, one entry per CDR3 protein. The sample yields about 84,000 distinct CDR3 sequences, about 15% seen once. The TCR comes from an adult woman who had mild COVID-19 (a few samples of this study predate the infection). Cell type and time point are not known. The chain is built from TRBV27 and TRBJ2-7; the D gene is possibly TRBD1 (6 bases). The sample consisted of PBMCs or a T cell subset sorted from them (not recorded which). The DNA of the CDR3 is TGTGCCAGCAGTGACCTCAGGGGCGAATACGAGCAGTACTTC. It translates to CASSDLRGEYEQYF.